This is a list of T cell receptor beta chains from one sample in a study of blood T cell repertoires in COVID-19. Sequencing used immunoSEQ multiplex PCR; TCRdb keeps in-frame clones, though not all of them. The sample gives 240,000 or so clones, approximately 87% of which show up once; 6.2% is in the top ten. Sequences were obtained from peripheral blood. Source of these receptors: a man between 60 and 75 years old with acute or convalescent COVID-19. The CDR3 runs from the conserved cysteine through the conserved F or W. A D gene is named only where the DNA matches it firmly. Clone size appears in some rows only: once, few, many, or a class for an expanded clone.

V gene	D gene	J gene	clone size	CDR3 DNA	CDR3 protein
TRBV6-5	TRBD1	TRBJ1-1	once	TGTGCCAGCAGTTACTCGATAGGGACAGGGACGACTGAAGCTTTCTTT	CASSYSIGTGTTEAFF
TRBV18	NA	TRBJ1-1	NA	TGTGCCAGCTCACCGTTGGCTCCCGCTGAAGCTTTCTTT	CASSPLAPAEAFF
TRBV4-3	NA	TRBJ2-3	few	TGCGCCAGCAGCCATAGTTGGGTCAGGGCAGATACGCAGTATTTT	CASSHSWVRADTQYF
TRBV5-1	NA	TRBJ2-3	NA	TGCGCCAGCAGCTCGGGGGTTTCCCGCACAGATACGCAGTATTTT	CASSSGVSRTDTQYF
TRBV5-8	NA	TRBJ2-1	few	TGTGCCAGCAGATTTGGGACTGGTCGTAATGAGCAGTTCTTC	CASRFGTGRNEQFF
TRBV5-1	NA	TRBJ2-3	NA	TGCGCCAGCCGGGTAGCGGTCACAGATACGCAGTATTTT	CASRVAVTDTQYF
TRBV5-1	TRBD1	TRBJ2-5	NA	TGCGCCAGCAGCTTGGACAGGGGGCCCCTACAAGAGACCCAGTACTTC	CASSLDRGPLQETQYF
TRBV6-1	NA	TRBJ2-7	many	TGTGCCAGCAGTGAACAGGGTACTATATACGAGCAGTACTTC	CASSEQGTIYEQYF
TRBV28	TRBD1	TRBJ1-3	NA	TGTGCCAGCAGTTTGGGACAGATCTCTGGAAACACCATATATTTT	CASSLGQISGNTIYF
TRBV4-1	TRBD2	TRBJ2-1	NA	TGCGCCAGCAGCCAAGAAAGCGGGAGGAGAAATGAGCAGTTCTTC	CASSQESGRRNEQFF
TRBV19	NA	TRBJ1-5	NA	TGTGCCAGTAGTCCGCCGATGACTACTGGCAATCAGCCCCAGCATTTT	CASSPPMTTGNQPQHF
TRBV4-1	TRBD2	TRBJ2-1	once	TGCGCCAGCAGCCAACCACTAGCGGGAGCTAACAATGAGCAGTTCTTC	CASSQPLAGANNEQFF
TRBV4-3	NA	TRBJ1-3	NA	TGCGCCAGCAGCCAAGACAGGGCCTCCTCTGGAAACACCATATATTTT	CASSQDRASSGNTIYF
TRBV6-5	NA	TRBJ1-4	NA	TGTGCCAGCAGCTCAACTCGGGAAAAACTGTTTTTT	CASSSTREKLFF